These 22 T cell receptor beta chains share one sample of origin, sequenced in a study of control samples from healthy donors and cancer patients. Data came from immunoSEQ multiplex PCR; TCRdb stores just in-frame clones and leaves some out. The sample has 70,000 or so clones; roughly 90% are singletons. Material: PBMCs. These receptors were obtained from a man aged 60-69 years with lung cancer.

This CDR3 reads CATQDSSTNEKLFF. The CDR3 DNA reads as TGTGCCACCCAGGACAGTTCAACTAATGAAAAACTGTTTTTT. J is TRBJ1-4 and V is TRBV24-1, with D possibly being TRBD1 (6 bases). The V and J ends lost 9 bases and 0 bases respectively, with 10 bases between them. The CDR3 spans 14 residues. The V gene's germline CDR1 is KGHDR and CDR2 SFDVKD.

V usage is TRBV12-3 or TRBV12-4 and J usage is TRBJ1-5; D is uncertain. V lost 5 bases, J lost 8 bases, and 10 bases lay in between. This CDR3 contains 12 residues. CDR3 nucleotides: TGTGCCAGCAGTCCGGGGTTCAAGCCCCAGCATTTT. It encodes CASSPGFKPQHF.

V is TRBV7-9 and J is TRBJ2-5; 8 bases fit TRBD2. The CDR3 runs 14 residues. Germline values: CDR1 SEHNR, CDR2 FQNEAQ (reference sequence). V trimming: 3 bases; J trimming: 5 bases; junction bases outside the gene matches: 5. CDR3 region: CASSLSGGRETQYF. In nucleotides, the CDR3 is TGTGCCAGCAGCTTGAGCGGGGGCCGGGAGACCCAGTACTTC.

This clone showed up just a few times. V usage is TRBV11-3 and J usage is TRBJ2-1; tentative D call: TRBD1 (5 bases). With 5 bases removed from V and 9 bases from J, the gap between germline ends came to 14 bases. The CDR3 has 13 residues. Per germline, CDR1 SGHNT and CDR2 YENEEA. The CDR3 coding sequence is TGTGCCAGCAGCCGAGACAGTGACGGTGAGCAGTTCTTC. This encodes CASSRDSDGEQFF.

The V call is TRBV7-3, the J call TRBJ1-4; unclear D gene. With 0 bases removed from V and 3 bases from J, the gap between germline ends came to 8 bases. The germline V gene has CDR1 SGHTA and CDR2 FQGTGA. CDR3 length equals 15 residues. CDR3 coding DNA: TGTGCCAGCAGCTTAACGGGGAGATCTAATGAAAAACTGTTTTTT. It translates to CASSLTGRSNEKLFF.

This clone was seen just once. V gene TRBV7-2 combines with J gene TRBJ1-1; no clear D gene. V was cut by 5 bases and J by 0 bases, with 10 bases left in between. The V gene's germline CDR1 is SGHTA and CDR2 FQGNSA. The CDR3 runs to 14 residues. CDR3 in DNA: TGTGCCAGCAGCCAAAGAGGCATGAACACTGAAGCTTTCTTT. It is translated as CASSQRGMNTEAFF.

The CDR3 DNA sequence: TGTGCCAGCAACGACAGGGGCAATCAGCCCCAGCATTTT. It translates to CASNDRGNQPQHF. The V call is TRBV12-3 or TRBV12-4, the J call TRBJ1-5; 7 bases map to TRBD1. The CDR3 has 13 residues. Unmatched junction bases numbered 2, after V lost 7 bases and J lost 2 bases.

This chain connects TRBV7-9 to TRBJ2-5; D uncertain. The length of the CDR3 is 13 residues. CDR1 SEHNR and CDR2 FQNEAQ come from the germline V gene (reference sequence). V was clipped by 3 bases and J by 0 bases, with 5 bases between them. CDR3 coding DNA: TGTGCCAGCAGCTTTAGTAACCAAGAGACCCAGTACTTC. Translated: CASSFSNQETQYF.

This chain links TRBV7-2 with TRBJ2-3; TRBD2 matches 11 bases. Germline V gene lookup returns CDR1 SGHTA and CDR2 FQGNSA. J gave up 4 bases and V 4 bases, and 4 bases lay outside the gene matches. CDR3 length equals 15 residues. CDR3 region: CASSSLAGASDTQYF. The CDR3 coding sequence is TGTGCCAGCAGCTCACTAGCGGGGGCCTCAGATACGCAGTATTTT.

As for this clone: Other DNA sequences in this specimen translate into the identical CDR3. This chain connects TRBV3-1 (or the pseudogene TRBV3-2) to TRBJ2-7; D is unresolved. Germline-derived CDR1 and CDR2 are LGHDT and YNNKEL (reference sequence). Trimming cost V 4 bases and J 2 bases, with 12 bases left between them. CDR3 size: 14 residues. In DNA form, the CDR3 reads TGTGCCAGCAGCCCGACCCATCGAGCCTACGAGCAGTACGTC. Protein product: CASSPTHRAYEQYV.

This chain joins TRBV18 and TRBJ2-2; possibly TRBD1 for D (6 bases). Germline V gene data show CDR1 as KGHSH and CDR2 as LQKENI. This CDR3 comprises 14 residues. V gave up 0 bases and J gave up 5 bases, with 7 bases separating them. CDR3 in DNA: TGTGCCAGCTCACCACCGAGGGGGACCGGGGAGCTGTTTTTT. Amino acids: CASSPPRGTGELFF. Looking up the rest from reference TRBV18 and TRBJ2-2 gives the full variable domain: NAGVMQNPRHLVRRRGQEARLRCSPMKGHSHVYWYRQLPEEGLKFMVYLQKENIIDESGMPKERFSAEFPKEGPSILRIQQVVRGDSAAYFCASSPPRGTGELFFGEGSRLTVL.

This chain connects TRBV5-1 to TRBJ1-2; 9 nucleotides agree with TRBD1. The germline CDR1 and CDR2 sequences are SGHRS and YFSETQ. Trimming removed 0 bases from V and 5 bases from J; junction bases left unmatched: 5. The CDR3 totals 15 residues. The CDR3 is CASSLEQGAIYGYTF. As DNA, the CDR3 is TGCGCCAGCAGCTTGGAACAGGGGGCGATTTATGGCTACACCTTC.

This clone was recorded once. V is TRBV18 and J is TRBJ2-7; no clear D gene. The CDR3 runs 15 residues. Germline V CDR1 and CDR2: KGHSH, LQKENI. V gave up 1 base and J gave up 3 bases, with 13 bases separating them. CDR3 DNA sequence: TGTGCCAGCTCACCACAGGGCTCAGGCCTCTACGAGCAGTACGTC. Translating gives CASSPQGSGLYEQYV.

The chain uses TRBV12-5 and TRBJ1-2, with TRBD1 identical over 7 bases. The CDR3 totals 16 residues. V trimming: 2 bases; J trimming: 6 bases; junction bases outside the gene matches: 12. CDR1 and CDR2 from the germline V gene are LGHNT and FRNRAP. CDR3 amino acids: CASGLNRGQGMDGYTF. CDR3 nucleotide sequence: TGTGCTAGTGGTTTGAACAGGGGCCAGGGGATGGATGGCTACACCTTC.

The rearrangement links TRBV5-1 to TRBJ1-5; D unclear. The V gene's germline CDR1 is SGHRS and CDR2 YFSETQ. Trimming stripped 1 base from V and 0 bases from J, with 8 bases between. The CDR3 consists of 15 residues. This chain's CDR3 is CASSLTGDSNQPQHF. In DNA, the CDR3 is TGCGCCAGCAGCTTGACCGGTGATAGCAATCAGCCCCAGCATTTT.

The chain uses TRBV6-5 and TRBJ2-7, with a possible D match to TRBD1 (6 bases). The germline V gene encodes CDR1 MNHEY and CDR2 SVGAGI. V was pared by 1 base and J by 3 bases, with 10 bases between. The length of the CDR3 is 14 residues. CDR3: CASSYYGQIYEQYF. Written as DNA, the CDR3 is TGTGCCAGCAGTTACTACGGACAGATCTACGAGCAGTACTTC.

V usage is TRBV5-1 and J usage is TRBJ2-3; no definite D call. Germline assignment: CDR1 SGHRS and CDR2 YFSETQ. Trimming shortened V by 0 bases and J by 3 bases, and 11 bases separated the two germline ends. The CDR3 runs to 15 residues. The CDR3 DNA is TGCGCCAGCAGCTTGGAACATCCGGAGACAGATACGCAGTATTTT. As protein: CASSLEHPETDTQYF.

This clone counts as medium-sized. Different DNA sequences within this sample yield the same CDR3. This chain links TRBV25-1 with TRBJ1-1; 9 nucleotides agree with TRBD1. Germline V gene data show CDR1 as MGHDK and CDR2 as SYGVNS. The CDR3 has 14 amino acids. Trimming cost V 3 bases and J 4 bases; bases outside gene matches: 3. The CDR3 loop is CASSDRQGGTEAFF. The DNA of the CDR3 is TGTGCCAGCAGTGATAGACAGGGGGGCACTGAAGCTTTCTTT.

This sequence joins TRBV5-1 and TRBJ2-3; TRBD1 might be the D (5 bases). The germline V gene has CDR1 SGHRS and CDR2 YFSETQ. The CDR3 sequence is 17 residues long. V gave up 5 bases and J gave up 4 bases, with 23 bases separating them. CDR3 in amino acids: CASSFTPPPLGADTQYF. CDR3 sequence (DNA): TGCGCCAGCAGTTTTACGCCTCCTCCTTTAGGGGCAGATACGCAGTATTTT.

This sequence joins TRBV3-1 (or the pseudogene TRBV3-2) and TRBJ1-3, with 9 bases identical to TRBD1. V was clipped by 6 bases and J by 2 bases; unmatched bases: 5. This CDR3 region has 15 residues. Germline V gene lookup returns CDR1 LGHDT and CDR2 YNNKEL (reference sequence). The CDR3 DNA reads as TGTGCCAGCAGTCCGACAGGGGGGACTGGAAACACCATATATTTT. It translates to CASSPTGGTGNTIYF.

J is TRBJ1-2 and V is TRBV2; 7 nucleotides line up with TRBD1. V shed 7 bases, J shed 2 bases, and the junction held 10 bases outside the gene matches. Looked up from germline, CDR1 is SNHLY and CDR2 is FYNNEI. This CDR3 is built from 15 residues. The CDR3 region has the DNA TGTGCCAGCACCTTGGGACAGCATAGAAACTATGGCTACACCTTC. Residues: CASTLGQHRNYGYTF.

The CDR3 sequence: CASSETGARETQYF. The CDR3 coding sequence is TGTGCCAGCAGTGAAACGGGGGCTCGAGAGACCCAGTACTTC. The chain is built from TRBV25-1 and TRBJ2-5; perhaps D is TRBD1 or TRBD2 (6 bases each). The CDR3 sequence is 14 residues long. V lost 2 bases, J lost 4 bases, and 11 bases lay in between. Germline V gene data show CDR1 as MGHDK and CDR2 as SYGVNS.